The clone carrying this TCR beta chain was seen just once. With 60 Vbeta and 13 Jbeta primers, the PCR was carried out. The table came from immunoSEQ multiplex PCR; TCRdb's copy has only in-frame clones and leaves some out. The repertoire has 150,000 to 200,000 clones, approximately 71% of them found once; the top ten carry 1.5%. The CDR3 is 13 residues long. Germline V CDR1 and CDR2: MNHNS, SASEGT. V gave up 11 bases and J gave up 7 bases, with 20 bases separating them. This entry belongs to a study of cytomegalovirus exposure and HLA in healthy donors. The chain carries TRBV6-1 and TRBJ1-1; D is unresolved. This TCR was sampled from a girl between 10 and 17 years old in good health and CMV-seronegative. The sample taken for sequencing was PBMCs. CDR3 DNA: TGTGCCGTACACCCTGCTGGGAGAGGTGAAGCTTTCTTT. It specifies CAVHPAGRGEAFF.